The 6 T cell receptor beta chains below were found in one sample sequenced in a study of T-cell reconstitution after alpha-beta-depleted transplantation in children. Unique molecular identifiers tagged the TCRbeta library. A single record per CDR3 protein comes from TCRdb applying MiXCR to the PCR reads. The top ten hold approximately 6.6% of the sample, which has approximately 240,000 distinct CDR3 sequences, about 9.2% seen once. The input for sequencing was PBMCs from the stem cell graft donor, taken from the stem cell graft. The receptors shown here come from a human donor who donated a stem cell graft to a child with acute lymphoblastic leukemia.

This clonotype was counted ten times or more. The chain couples TRBV24-1 to TRBJ2-1; 10 nucleotides align to TRBD1. The V gene's germline CDR1 is KGHDR and CDR2 SFDVKD. J was trimmed by 5 bases and V by 9 bases; bases with no gene match: 6. The CDR3 extends over 14 amino acids. The CDR3 spells CATGRGTGDNEQFF. CDR3 nucleotide sequence: TGTGCCACCGGGAGGGGGACAGGGGACAATGAGCAGTTCTTC.

In regard to this clonotype: The junction does not match germline at one end; this may be a read error. The chain has TRBV20-1 and TRBJ2-1; 9 nucleotides line up with TRBD2. CDR3 length: 16 residues. Germline V gene lookup returns CDR1 DFQATT and CDR2 SNEGSKA (reference sequence). The CDR3 DNA sequence: TGCTGTGCTAGTCCTGTGCAGACTAGCGGTAAAAATGAGCAGTTCTTC. The encoded protein is CCASPVQTSGKNEQFF.

This clonotype was recorded at least ten times. V is TRBV29-1 and J is TRBJ2-7, with D possibly being TRBD2 (5 bases). In germline, CDR1 is SQVTM, CDR2 ANQGSEA. The CDR3 loop spans 10 amino acids. The germline V and J ends were trimmed by 6 bases and 6 bases, with 9 bases remaining between them. CDR3 in amino acids: CSVKEAEQYF. CDR3 nucleotide sequence: TGCAGCGTCAAGGAGGCCGAGCAGTACTTC.

The chain has TRBV25-1 and TRBJ1-4; a possible D gene is TRBD1 (6 bases). The CDR3 is 13 amino acids. Trimming cost V 8 bases and J 5 bases, with 12 bases left between them. Germline CDR1 and CDR2: MGHDK and SYGVNS. This chain's CDR3 is CASDGQNNEKLFF. The CDR3, as DNA: TGTGCCAGCGACGGACAGAACAATGAAAAACTGTTTTTT.

This clonotype was seen a few times. The chain joins TRBV7-9 to TRBJ2-7, with D possibly being TRBD1 (6 bases). This CDR3 is 15 amino acids long. V dropped 1 base and J dropped 0 bases, with 10 bases sitting between them. The germline V gene has CDR1 SEHNR and CDR2 FQNEAQ (reference sequence). This CDR3 is CASSLVTDSSYEQYF. CDR3 bases: TGTGCCAGCAGCTTAGTAACGGACAGCTCCTACGAGCAGTACTTC.

In its sample, this clonotype was seen a few times. For the CDR3, the DNA is TGTGCCATCAGTGAGCCCGGCCTATACTCCTACAATGAGCAGTTCTTC. Encoded protein: CAISEPGLYSYNEQFF. This chain connects TRBV10-3 to TRBJ2-1; D remains unclear. Trimming pared 2 bases from V and 0 bases from J, leaving 11 bases between. CDR1 and CDR2 (germline): ENHRY, SYGVKD. This CDR3 spans 16 amino acids.